This entry lists 27 T cell receptor beta chains sequenced from one sample in a study of blood T cell repertoires in COVID-19. Measured with immunoSEQ multiplex PCR; TCRdb has only the in-frame clones, and not every one. The repertoire holds roughly 150,000 clones, with roughly 90% as singletons. Sequences were obtained from peripheral blood. All receptors come from a man aged 18-30 years with COVID-19, enrolled during active disease.

In its sample, this clone was seen a few times. The chain is built from TRBV10-2 and TRBJ1-2; TRBD1 matches 8 bases. V was clipped by 7 bases and J by 6 bases; unmatched bases: 7. In germline, CDR1 is WSHSY, CDR2 SAAADI. The CDR3 consists of 13 residues. The CDR3 here is CASTGGTGDGYTF. CDR3 nucleotides: TGCGCCAGCACGGGTGGGACAGGCGATGGCTACACCTTC.

The chain employs TRBV24-1 and TRBJ2-1; TRBD2 is a possible D gene (6 bases). Germline V CDR1 and CDR2: KGHDR, SFDVKD. The CDR3 is 15 amino acids. The V end was cut by 6 bases, the J end by 3 bases, with 14 bases between. CDR3 DNA: TGTGCCACCAGTTCGGGGGACCCACGCTACAATGAGCAGTTCTTC. Protein sequence: CATSSGDPRYNEQFF.

This clone showed up just once. The chain employs TRBV5-1 and TRBJ1-2; the D gene is possibly TRBD1 (5 bases). The CDR3 totals 14 residues. V was pared by 3 bases and J by 5 bases, with 14 bases between. Germline V gene sequence: CDR1 SGHRS, CDR2 YFSETQ. The CDR3 bases are TGCGCCAGCAGCTGGGGCAGTGGAGGGTATGGCTACACCTTC. Translation: CASSWGSGGYGYTF.

The V gene is TRBV15, the J gene TRBJ2-7; 8 bases align to TRBD2. The CDR3 has 15 residues. With 0 bases clipped from V and 3 bases from J, the junction kept 4 bases outside the gene matches. Germline CDR1 LNHNV, CDR2 YYDKDF (reference sequence). The CDR3 region has the DNA TGTGCCACCAGCAGAGATAAGGGACTAGGCTACGAGCAGTACTTC. Amino acids: CATSRDKGLGYEQYF.

The chain is built from TRBV7-9 and TRBJ2-7; a weak D match, TRBD1 (5 bases). V lost 1 base, J lost 3 bases, and 7 bases lay in between. Germline V gene data show CDR1 as SEHNR and CDR2 as FQNEAQ (reference sequence). CDR3 length: 13 residues. The CDR3: CASSLEQDYEQYF. The CDR3 nucleotides read TGTGCCAGCAGCTTAGAACAGGACTACGAGCAGTACTTC.

This sequence joins TRBV6-6 and TRBJ1-5; a possible D gene is TRBD1 (6 bases). This CDR3 comprises 15 residues. Trimming shortened V by 7 bases and J by 1 base, and 14 bases separated the two germline ends. From germline, CDR1 is MNHNY and CDR2 SVGAGI (reference sequence). In DNA form, the CDR3 reads TGTGCCAGCAAGAGGGACAACTTAAGCAATCAGCCCCAGCATTTT. Translation: CASKRDNLSNQPQHF.

The rearrangement joins TRBV28 to TRBJ1-2, with D maybe TRBD1 (6 bases). The germline V gene encodes CDR1 MDHEN and CDR2 SYDVKM. This CDR3 is 17 amino acids long. V lost 6 bases and J 4 bases, leaving 24 bases between the germline ends. This CDR3 reads CASRLPTGKPATYGYTF. Here the CDR3 DNA reads TGTGCCAGCAGACTCCCTACAGGGAAACCGGCTACCTATGGCTACACCTTC.

This clone was observed a handful of times. The chain carries TRBV11-2 and TRBJ1-1; TRBD1 might be the D (5 bases). The V end lost 5 bases, the J end lost 2 bases, and 18 bases lay between the germline ends. Germline V gene data show CDR1 as SGHAT and CDR2 as FQNNGV. The CDR3 totals 16 residues. CDR3 sequence: CASSRTRGAGNTEAFF. The CDR3, as DNA: TGTGCCAGCAGCCGCACACGAGGGGCGGGAAACACTGAAGCTTTCTTT.

This clone has more than one count but fewer than ten. The chain couples TRBV7-9 to TRBJ2-3; TRBD2 matches at 8 bases. Per germline, CDR1 SEHNR and CDR2 FQNEAQ (reference sequence). The V gene end was trimmed by 5 bases and the J gene end by 8 bases; junction bases not matched to a gene: 12. CDR3 length: 15 amino acids. CDR3 amino acids: CASSLAGGHLGTQYF. In DNA, the CDR3 is TGTGCCAGCAGCCTCGCGGGAGGCCACCTGGGTACGCAGTATTTT. Combining the CDR3 with reference TRBV7-9 and TRBJ2-3 gives the whole variable domain DTGVSQNPRHKITKRGQNVTFRCDPISEHNRLYWYRQTLGQGPEFLTYFQNEAQLEKSRLLSDRFSAERPKGSFSTLEIQRTEQGDSAMYLCASSLAGGHLGTQYFGPGTRLTVL.

This chain uses TRBV7-2 with TRBJ1-5; D remains unclear. This CDR3 comprises 14 residues. The V end lost 0 bases, the J end lost 7 bases, and 10 bases lay between the germline ends. The germline CDR1 and CDR2 sequences are SGHTA and FQGNSA. DNA of the CDR3: TGTGCCAGCAGCTTAGCCGCAGGCCCCCAGCCCCAGCATTTT. As protein: CASSLAAGPQPQHF.

The chain is built from TRBV13 and TRBJ2-2; 7 bases map to TRBD1. The germline V gene has CDR1 PRHDT and CDR2 FYEKMQ (reference sequence). Trimming cost V 4 bases and J 3 bases; bases outside gene matches: 14. This CDR3 comprises 18 residues. The CDR3 coding sequence is TGTGCCAGCAGCTCGCGGCGGACAGGTTTGATTTACACCGGGGAGCTGTTTTTT. Encoded protein: CASSSRRTGLIYTGELFF.

This clone showed up just once. V gene TRBV23-1 combines with J gene TRBJ2-7, with TRBD1 matching over 8 bases. TRBV23-1 is identified as an open reading frame with a role that is uncertain. The junction had 5 bases not matched to a gene; V was cut back by 4 bases and J by 3 bases. This CDR3 has 14 residues. The CDR3 is CASSLPGGLYEQYF. CDR3 bases: TGCGCCAGCAGTCTACCAGGGGGCCTCTACGAGCAGTACTTC.

The genes are TRBV4-1 and TRBJ2-7; no definite D call. Trimming removed 1 base at V and 4 bases at J, with 8 bases between. This CDR3 is 13 amino acids long. Germline lookup yields CDR1 MGHRA and CDR2 YSYEKL. The chain's CDR3 is CASSQGVLYEQYF. The CDR3 DNA reads as TGCGCCAGCAGCCAAGGAGTCCTTTACGAGCAGTACTTC.

Concerning this clone: One end of the junction varies from germline; a read error may be responsible. The V gene is TRBV7-7, the J gene TRBJ2-1; the match to TRBD2 covers 10 bases. CDR3 length: 14 residues. CDR1 is SSHAT and CDR2 is FNYEAQ in the germline V gene (reference sequence). The DNA of the CDR3 is TGTGCTAGCAGCTCCGGATCTAGCGGGGGTGAGCAGTTCTTC. It translates to CASSSGSSGGEQFF.

This chain connects TRBV29-1 to TRBJ1-1, with unresolved D. Germline V CDR1 and CDR2: SQVTM, ANQGSEA. There are 12 residues in the CDR3. V lost 3 bases and J 1 base, leaving 6 bases between the germline ends. CDR3 sequence (DNA): TGCAGCGTTGATCGGGGGAACACTGAAGCTTTCTTT. It is translated as CSVDRGNTEAFF.

This clone was counted a few times. The chain is built from TRBV6-6 and TRBJ2-1; 7 nucleotides align to TRBD2. CDR1 is MNHNY and CDR2 is SVGAGI in the germline V gene (reference sequence). Losses at the gene ends were 6 bases for V and 12 bases for J; bases not matched to a gene: 5. CDR3 length: 11 amino acids. This chain's CDR3 is CASSRLAWQFF. The CDR3 DNA sequence: TGTGCCAGCAGCCGACTAGCATGGCAGTTCTTC.

The chain recombines TRBV30 with TRBJ2-7; 7 bases align to TRBD1. CDR1 is GTSNPN and CDR2 is SVGIG in the germline V gene (reference sequence). This CDR3 is built from 14 residues. Losses at the gene ends were 3 bases for V and 4 bases for J; bases not matched to a gene: 9. The CDR3 DNA follows: TGTGCCTGGAGGGACAGGCCACACTTGTACGAGCAGTACTTC. Amino acid sequence: CAWRDRPHLYEQYF.

The gene calls are TRBV7-8 and TRBJ1-2; tentatively, D is TRBD1 (6 bases). The V and J ends lost 3 bases and 4 bases respectively, with 15 bases between them. The CDR3 length is 15 residues. CDR1 and CDR2 from the germline V gene are SGHVS and FQNEAQ. The CDR3 DNA reads as TGTGCCAGCAGCTTGGGGGGGGGACACCCCTATGGCTACACCTTC. This sequence encodes CASSLGGGHPYGYTF.

The rearrangement joins TRBV15 to TRBJ2-2; D remains ambiguous. This CDR3 region has 14 residues. V was shortened by 0 bases and J by 7 bases, with 9 bases between the two germline ends. CDR1 is LNHNV, CDR2 YYDKDF, per germline (reference sequence). CDR3 nucleotide sequence: TGTGCCACCAGCAGAGATCTAGTGGTCGGGGAGCTGTTTTTT. Its translation: CATSRDLVVGELFF.

CDR3 sequence (DNA): TGTGCCAGCAGCCAAGATCCGCAGGGGTATCAGCCCCAGCATTTT. Protein sequence: CASSQDPQGYQPQHF. The chain is built from TRBV3-1 (or the pseudogene TRBV3-2) and TRBJ1-5; D might be TRBD1 (6 bases). V dropped 0 bases and J dropped 5 bases, with 11 bases sitting between them. CDR1 and CDR2 from the germline V gene are LGHDT and YNNKEL (reference sequence). The CDR3 sequence is 15 residues long.

This sequence joins TRBV2 and TRBJ2-7; 11 bases map to TRBD1. This CDR3 contains 14 residues. Germline V gene data show CDR1 as SNHLY and CDR2 as FYNNEI. With 5 bases clipped from V and 5 bases from J, the junction kept 5 bases outside the gene matches. The CDR3 sequence: CASSPEGQGDEQYF. The DNA for the CDR3 is TGTGCCAGCAGTCCCGAGGGACAGGGGGACGAGCAGTACTTC.

The chain employs TRBV28 and TRBJ2-3, with 10 bases aligning to TRBD1. Germline loops: CDR1 MDHEN, CDR2 SYDVKM. V lost 5 bases, J lost 6 bases, and 11 bases stayed unmatched. The CDR3 loop spans 16 amino acids. The CDR3 region is CASSDLVTGGRDTQYF. The CDR3 DNA follows: TGTGCCAGCAGTGACTTAGTGACAGGGGGCCGTGATACGCAGTATTTT.

This chain links TRBV5-6 with TRBJ2-7; possible D gene TRBD2, 6 bases. Deletions cut 3 bases from V and 2 bases from J, with 15 bases between. This CDR3 region has 15 residues. Germline values: CDR1 SGHDT, CDR2 YYEEEE. CDR3 DNA sequence: TGTGCCAGCAGCTCCGGGAGCCTAGGGGCCTACGAGCAGTACTTC. Protein: CASSSGSLGAYEQYF.

The V and J genes are TRBV5-4 and TRBJ1-1, with unresolved D. CDR3 length: 15 amino acids. V gave up 4 bases and J gave up 0 bases, with 13 bases separating them. Germline-derived CDR1 and CDR2 are SGHNT and YYREEE (reference sequence). The CDR3 DNA sequence: TGTGCCAGCAGCCGTATGGGGAGGGTGAACACTGAAGCTTTCTTT. Residues: CASSRMGRVNTEAFF.

The chain is built from TRBV29-1 and TRBJ1-4, with D unresolved. The CDR3 has 11 amino acids. The V end was cut by 3 bases, the J end by 7 bases, with 6 bases between. The V gene's germline CDR1 is SQVTM and CDR2 ANQGSEA. The CDR3 reads CSVESREKLFF. CDR3 in DNA: TGCAGCGTTGAGTCTCGTGAAAAACTGTTTTTT. Filled out from reference TRBV29-1 and TRBJ1-4, the complete variable domain reads SAVISQKPSRDICQRGTSLTIQCQVDSQVTMMFWYRQQPGQSLTLIATANQGSEATYESGFVIDKFPISRPNLTFSTLTVSNMSPEDSSIYLCSVESREKLFFGSGTQLSVL.

V and J are TRBV11-2 and TRBJ2-3, with D perhaps TRBD2 (5 bases). This CDR3 is built from 19 residues. V lost 1 base to trimming and J lost 0 bases, with 20 bases between them. Germline V gives CDR1 SGHAT, CDR2 FQNNGV. In DNA form, the CDR3 reads TGTGCCAGCAGCTTAGGAGGTGCGGGTAGCGCCACTAGCACAGATACGCAGTATTTT. Amino acid sequence: CASSLGGAGSATSTDTQYF.

The chain uses TRBV24-1 and TRBJ2-7, with unresolved D. The V gene lost 0 bases and the J gene lost 9 bases, with 11 bases spanning the gap. The CDR3 runs to 13 residues. Germline V CDR1 and CDR2: KGHDR, SFDVKD. CDR3 loop: CATSDLTPFGQYF. In nucleotides, the CDR3 is TGTGCCACCAGTGATTTGACACCCTTTGGGCAGTACTTC.